These T cell receptor beta chains were read from a single sample in a study of T cells in Graves' hyperthyroidism and ophthalmopathy. Each CDR3 protein gets one entry after TCRdb re-called the multiplex PCR reads with MiXCR. Here the sample spans under 650,000 distinct CDR3 sequences, under 20% being singletons. The sample comprised blood. The receptors originated from a woman aged 25 to 39 with Graves' hyperthyroidism. CDR3s include the opening cysteine and the closing phenylalanine or tryptophan. D genes are given only for firm matches. Not every row has a clone size; where given, it reads once, few, many or a size class.

CDR3 protein,CDR3 DNA,clone size,V gene,J gene,D gene
CASKISGSSCEQYF,TGTGCCAGCAAAATTAGCGGGAGCTCCTGCGAGCAGTACTTC,few,TRBV6-1,TRBJ2-7,TRBD2
CASSWTDTEAFF,TGTGCCAGCAGTTGGACAGACACTGAAGCTTTCTTT,NA,TRBV6-2/TRBV6-3,TRBJ1-1,NA
CASSPDSISYEQYF,TGTGCCAGCAGCCCCGACAGTATCTCCTACGAGCAGTACTTC,many,TRBV12-3/TRBV12-4,TRBJ2-7,NA
CASRYIGQGGEKLFF,TGTGCCAGCAGATATATCGGACAGGGAGGTGAAAAACTGTTTTTT,NA,TRBV7-2,TRBJ1-4,TRBD1
CASSVGLAGGDDEQYF,TGTGCCAGCAGCGTAGGGCTAGCGGGAGGAGACGACGAGCAGTACTTC,NA,TRBV9,TRBJ2-7,TRBD2
CSARGPPRGREGAYEQYF,TGCAGTGCTAGAGGACCTCCCAGGGGGCGGGAGGGAGCCTACGAGCAGTACTTC,NA,TRBV20-1,TRBJ2-7,NA
CASSGAGTSGNRVGYNEQFF,TGCGCCAGCAGTGGCGCCGGGACTAGCGGGAATCGGGTCGGGTACAATGAGCAGTTCTTC,NA,TRBV10-2,TRBJ2-1,TRBD2
CASRLPWASGPRVGYEQYF,TGTGCCAGCAGACTTCCCTGGGCTAGCGGTCCTCGCGTGGGATACGAGCAGTACTTC,few,TRBV6-8,TRBJ2-7,TRBD2
CATREPGRNEKLFF,TGTGCCACTCGGGAGCCAGGACGAAATGAAAAACTGTTTTTT,NA,TRBV15,TRBJ1-4,NA
CASSLGTGQSYEQYF,TGCGCCAGCAGCTTGGGGACAGGGCAATCCTACGAGCAGTACTTC,NA,TRBV5-1,TRBJ2-7,TRBD1
CASEGEGDTQYF,TGTGCCAGTGAGGGGGAGGGGGATACGCAGTATTTT,few,TRBV28,TRBJ2-3,NA
CPSFRQGLQQETQYF,TGTCCCAGCTTCCGGCAGGGGCTTCAACAAGAGACCCAGTACTTC,NA,TRBV2,TRBJ2-5,NA
CASSVAGTSPWNEQFF,TGTGCCAGCAGCGTTGCCGGGACTAGCCCGTGGAATGAGCAGTTCTTC,many,TRBV27,TRBJ2-1,TRBD2
CASDPGQNTGELFF,TGTGCCAGCGACCCAGGGCAGAACACCGGGGAGCTGTTTTTT,few,TRBV7-9,TRBJ2-2,NA
CASSPPPDTDTQYF,TGTGCCAGCAGTCCGCCCCCAGACACAGATACGCAGTATTTT,many,TRBV12-3/TRBV12-4,TRBJ2-3,NA
CASSEQGARQNEQFF,TGTGCCAGCAGTGAACAGGGGGCGCGTCAGAATGAGCAGTTCTTC,many,TRBV2,TRBJ2-1,TRBD1
CASSASMGTGELFF,TGTGCCAGCAGCGCGTCGATGGGGACCGGGGAGCTGTTTTTT,few,TRBV7-9,TRBJ2-2,NA
CASNGRRWGTDTQYF,TGTGCCAGCAATGGCCGACGATGGGGCACAGATACGCAGTATTTT,many,TRBV5-6,TRBJ2-3,NA
CSVYSSFNEQFF,TGCAGCGTTTACTCTAGTTTTAATGAGCAGTTCTTC,few,TRBV29-1,TRBJ2-1,NA
CAWSFLGGNEQFF,TGTGCCTGGAGTTTCCTTGGAGGGAATGAGCAGTTCTTC,few,TRBV30,TRBJ2-1,NA
CASSHGTRYQPQHF,TGTGCCAGCAGCCACGGGACCAGGTATCAGCCCCAGCATTTT,many,TRBV6-1,TRBJ1-5,NA
CASRNGLAVDNEQFF,TGTGCCAGCAGAAACGGACTAGCGGTCGACAATGAGCAGTTCTTC,many,TRBV7-8,TRBJ2-1,TRBD2
CAISDSPVYEQYF,TGTGCCATCAGTGACTCCCCGGTATACGAGCAGTACTTC,NA,TRBV10-3,TRBJ2-7,NA
CSARGGVASYTF,TGCAGTGCTAGGGGTGGGGTGGCCAGCTACACCTTC,few,TRBV20-1,TRBJ1-2,NA
CASSLQASRSTDTQYF,TGTGCCAGCAGTTTACAGGCTAGCCGAAGCACAGATACGCAGTATTTT,many,TRBV28,TRBJ2-3,NA
CASRRSREKLFF,TGTGCCAGCAGGCGAAGTAGGGAAAAACTGTTTTTT,few,TRBV6-5,TRBJ1-4,NA
CASTLAIAETQYF,TGTGCCAGCACTCTGGCGATTGCGGAGACCCAGTACTTC,few,TRBV5-4,TRBJ2-5,NA
CASTTYGGASTEAFF,TGTGCTAGTACGACCTACGGGGGGGCGAGTACTGAAGCTTTCTTT,many,TRBV12-5,TRBJ1-1,NA
CASHPGPLSSYNEQFF,TGTGCCAGCCACCCGGGCCCGCTCAGCTCCTACAATGAGCAGTTCTTC,many,TRBV28,TRBJ2-1,NA
CASSLAAAYGYTF,TGTGCCAGCAGCTTAGCAGCAGCCTATGGCTACACCTTC,few,TRBV13,TRBJ1-2,NA
CSARVQGRPYEQYF,TGCAGTGCTAGAGTTCAAGGGAGGCCCTACGAGCAGTACTTC,many,TRBV20-1,TRBJ2-7,NA
CASSLRVEKLFF,TGTGCCAGCAGCCTTAGAGTTGAAAAACTGTTTTTT,NA,TRBV16,TRBJ1-4,NA
CASSLYGGGWDEQYF,TGTGCCAGCAGTTTATACGGAGGGGGGTGGGACGAGCAGTACTTC,many,TRBV27,TRBJ2-7,NA
CASSQTGLYQPQHF,TGTGCCAGCAGTCAGACAGGTCTCTATCAGCCCCAGCATTTT,many,TRBV12-3/TRBV12-4,TRBJ1-5,NA
CATGNRGGNEQFF,TGTGCCACCGGGAACAGGGGAGGTAATGAGCAGTTCTTC,NA,TRBV24-1,TRBJ2-1,NA
CASARTSGSGTDTQYF,TGTGCCAGTGCCCGGACTAGCGGGAGCGGCACAGATACGCAGTATTTT,NA,TRBV19,TRBJ2-3,TRBD2
CASSTAQGNIQYF,TGTGCCAGCAGTACAGCACAGGGAAACATTCAGTACTTC,few,TRBV28,TRBJ2-4,NA
CSGLMGLTYEQYF,TGCAGTGGGCTTATGGGGCTGACCTACGAGCAGTACTTC,NA,TRBV20-1,TRBJ2-7,NA
CASSLFQGTGELFF,TGTGCCAGCAGCTTGTTCCAGGGTACCGGGGAGCTGTTTTTT,NA,TRBV5-6,TRBJ2-2,NA
CASGQGEGPEAFF,TGCGCCAGCGGGCAGGGGGAAGGCCCTGAAGCTTTCTTT,NA,TRBV4-1,TRBJ1-1,TRBD1